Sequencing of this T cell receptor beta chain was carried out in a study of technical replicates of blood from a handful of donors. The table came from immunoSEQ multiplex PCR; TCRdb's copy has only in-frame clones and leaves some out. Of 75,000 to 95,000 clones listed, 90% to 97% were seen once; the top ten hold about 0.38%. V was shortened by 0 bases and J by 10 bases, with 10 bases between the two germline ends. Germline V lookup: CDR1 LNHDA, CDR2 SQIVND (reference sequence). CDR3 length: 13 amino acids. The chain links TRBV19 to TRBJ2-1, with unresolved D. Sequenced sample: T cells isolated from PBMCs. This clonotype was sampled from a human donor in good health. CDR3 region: CASSIDPELEQFF. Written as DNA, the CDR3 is TGTGCCAGTAGTATAGATCCCGAACTGGAGCAGTTCTTC.